One sample yielded the 6 T cell receptor beta chains listed below, sequenced in a study of T cells after yellow fever vaccination. TCRdb called the 5' RACE reads again in MiXCR, with one record for every CDR3 protein. The sample yields about 230,000 distinct CDR3 sequences, about 7% seen once. The sample consisted of CD4+ T cells sorted from PBMCs, taken on the day of the yellow fever booster vaccination. These receptors were obtained from a man aged 30 to 39 who received the YFV17D yellow fever vaccine.

This clonotype was found a few times. V is TRBV28 and J is TRBJ2-5; maybe TRBD1 (6 bases). In germline, CDR1 is MDHEN, CDR2 SYDVKM. The ends were cut back, 5 bases at V and 1 base at J, with 8 bases in the middle. The CDR3 runs 13 residues. The CDR3, as DNA: TGTGCCAGCAGTGAGGGGGTCCAAGAGACCCAGTACTTC. It encodes CASSEGVQETQYF.

In its sample, this clonotype was seen many times. The gene calls are TRBV18 and TRBJ1-2, with 8 bases matching TRBD1. After removal of 2 bases from V and 3 bases from J, the junction contained 8 bases not matched to a gene. The germline CDR1 and CDR2 sequences are KGHSH and LQKENI. The CDR3 covers 16 residues. The CDR3 DNA follows: TGTGCCAGCTCACCATCTCTCGCAGGGGGCGACTATGGCTACACCTTC. Translated, it gives CASSPSLAGGDYGYTF.

This clonotype was seen at least ten times. CDR3 coding DNA: TGTGCCAGCAGCCTACAGGGGTTGAAAACTTTCTTT. As protein: CASSLQGLKTFF. The genes are TRBV14 and TRBJ1-1, with 7 bases aligning to TRBD1. CDR1 and CDR2 from the germline V gene are SGHDN and FVKESK. Trimming cost V 4 bases and J 12 bases; bases outside gene matches: 8. The CDR3 loop spans 12 amino acids.

This clonotype was picked up a small number of times. The chain joins TRBV20-1 to TRBJ1-1, with 8 bases that match TRBD1. V trimming: 3 bases; J trimming: 4 bases; junction bases outside the gene matches: 10. There are 15 residues in the CDR3. Per germline, CDR1 DFQATT and CDR2 SNEGSKA (reference sequence). In nucleotides, the CDR3 is TGCAGTGCTAGTCCTTTTCAGGGGGCAAGCACTGAAGCTTTCTTT. It specifies CSASPFQGASTEAFF.

This clonotype was observed a few times. The V and J genes are TRBV4-2 and TRBJ1-1, with a weak D call TRBD1 (6 bases). Germline-derived CDR1 and CDR2 are LGHNA and YNFKEQ. This CDR3 is 15 amino acids long. The V end was cut by 4 bases, the J end by 2 bases, with 14 bases between. The CDR3 protein is CASSLSLQGNTEAFF. CDR3 nucleotides: TGTGCCAGCAGCCTCTCACTACAGGGCAACACTGAAGCTTTCTTT.

This clonotype has more than one count but fewer than ten. The chain combines TRBV29-1 with TRBJ2-3; perhaps TRBD2 as D (5 bases). V was clipped by 5 bases and J by 2 bases, with 14 bases between them. The CDR3 contains 14 residues. Germline loops: CDR1 SQVTM, CDR2 ANQGSEA. Written as DNA, the CDR3 is TGCAGCGTTCTAGGCGAGGGAAACACAGATACGCAGTATTTT. Its translation: CSVLGEGNTDTQYF.